The 22 T cell receptor beta chains below come from one sample, sequenced in a study of T cells in localized non-small cell lung cancer. Assay: immunoSEQ multiplex PCR; the TCRdb copy retains only in-frame clones and omits some. The table shows some 30,000 clones, with about 89% occurring only once. The sequencing used PBMCs, collected before any cancer treatment. The receptors originated from a man aged 40 to 70 with stage II lung adenocarcinoma.

The gene calls are TRBV4-1 and TRBJ2-5, with D hard to call. The CDR3 loop spans 16 amino acids. The V gene lost 1 base and the J gene lost 5 bases, with 17 bases spanning the gap. CDR1 is MGHRA and CDR2 is YSYEKL in the germline V gene. The CDR3 protein is CASSQVNLLVSETQYF. CDR3 bases: TGCGCCAGCAGCCAAGTTAACCTCCTAGTAAGCGAGACCCAGTACTTC.

V usage is TRBV5-4 and J usage is TRBJ1-1; a possible D gene is TRBD1 (6 bases). The CDR3 sequence is 15 residues long. Trimming took off 1 base at V and 4 bases at J, with 14 bases between the two ends. CDR1 and CDR2 from the germline V gene are SGHNT and YYREEE (reference sequence). CDR3 residues: CASSLSGGRVTEAFF. CDR3 coding DNA: TGTGCCAGCAGCTTGAGCGGGGGGCGAGTCACTGAAGCTTTCTTT.

V usage is TRBV6-1 and J usage is TRBJ1-5, with 7 nucleotides matching TRBD1. The CDR3 extends over 13 amino acids. V lost 5 bases, J lost 5 bases, and 3 bases stayed unmatched. The germline V gene encodes CDR1 MNHNS and CDR2 SASEGT. In DNA form, the CDR3 reads TGTGCCAGCAGTACGACAGGGTATCAGCCCCAGCATTTT. Translation: CASSTTGYQPQHF.

This chain joins TRBV5-1 and TRBJ2-5; TRBD2 matches 8 bases. J lost 1 base, V lost 4 bases, and 6 bases had no gene match. Germline lookup yields CDR1 SGHRS and CDR2 YFSETQ. This CDR3 is built from 15 residues. CDR3 bases: TGCGCCAGCAGCCCCTGGACTAGCTCCCAAGAGACCCAGTACTTC. Its translation: CASSPWTSSQETQYF.

The chain carries TRBV28 and TRBJ1-1; D ambiguous. The CDR3 has 14 amino acids. V was clipped by 5 bases and J by 1 base, with 11 bases between them. Germline V lookup: CDR1 MDHEN, CDR2 SYDVKM. The CDR3 is CASSPDERNTEAFF. In nucleotides, the CDR3 is TGTGCCAGCAGTCCCGACGAGCGGAACACTGAAGCTTTCTTT.

The chain has TRBV6-5 and TRBJ2-7, with 7 bases aligning to TRBD1. The CDR3 is 15 amino acids. CDR1 is MNHEY, CDR2 SVGAGI, per germline. V was pared by 0 bases and J by 2 bases, with 4 bases of the junction left unmatched. CDR3 in amino acids: CASSYSRDRAYEQYF. Written as DNA, the CDR3 is TGTGCCAGCAGTTACTCCCGGGACAGAGCCTACGAGCAGTACTTC.

V and J are TRBV6-1 and TRBJ1-1; no definite D call. This CDR3 region has 11 residues. V was cut by 6 bases and J by 1 base, with 3 bases left in between. CDR1 and CDR2 (germline): MNHNS, SASEGT. CDR3: CASSANTEAFF. The CDR3 nucleotides read TGTGCCAGCAGCGCGAACACTGAAGCTTTCTTT.

J is TRBJ1-3 and V is TRBV27, with a tentative D call TRBD1 (5 bases). V lost 7 bases and J 0 bases, leaving 13 bases between the germline ends. From germline, CDR1 is MNHEY and CDR2 SMNVEV (reference sequence). CDR3 length: 15 amino acids. The CDR3 region is CASTPEGDSGNTIYF. The DNA of the CDR3 is TGTGCCAGCACCCCTGAAGGGGACTCTGGAAACACCATATATTTT.

V gene TRBV27 combines with J gene TRBJ2-1, with 8 nucleotides matching TRBD1. V shed 3 bases, J shed 8 bases, and the junction held 6 bases outside the gene matches. The germline V gene has CDR1 MNHEY and CDR2 SMNVEV (reference sequence). This CDR3 has 14 amino acids. For the CDR3, the DNA is TGTGCCAGCAGTTTGGGACAGGCAAGGGATGAGCAGTTCTTC. Its translation is CASSLGQARDEQFF.

A note on this clone: This CDR3 fails to terminate in the conserved phenylalanine or tryptophan, so it likely reflects a read error. No DNA is shown, since the ends of the CDR3 on it are uncertain; the CDR3 is the one TCRdb lists. This CDR3 reads CASSLHTT. The V gene is TRBV7-9, the J gene TRBJ1-3; TRBD1, the D gene given by the table, was not confirmed from the DNA. The CDR3 spans 8 residues, counting both ends. CDR1 SEHNR and CDR2 FQNEAQ come from the germline V gene (reference sequence).

V usage is TRBV4-3 and J usage is TRBJ2-4; 7 bases fit TRBD1. The CDR3 runs 13 residues. V trimming: 4 bases; J trimming: 6 bases; junction bases outside the gene matches: 3. From germline, CDR1 is LGHNA and CDR2 YSLEER. DNA for the CDR3: TGCGCCAGCAGCCGGGGGACAGCAAACATTCAGTACTTC. It specifies CASSRGTANIQYF.

The rearrangement links TRBV7-9 to TRBJ2-7; maybe TRBD1 (5 bases). The CDR3 runs 16 residues. Germline-derived CDR1 and CDR2 are SEHNR and FQNEAQ (reference sequence). Trimming took off 5 bases at V and 5 bases at J, with 22 bases between the two ends. The CDR3 DNA is TGTGCCAGCAGCCATTTCAATGCAGGGCTGGCTGACGAGCAGTACTTC. Translated: CASSHFNAGLADEQYF.

The rearrangement uses TRBV28 and TRBJ2-1, with 9 bases that match TRBD2. Germline lookup yields CDR1 MDHEN and CDR2 SYDVKM. V lost 5 bases to trimming and J lost 5 bases; unmatched junction nucleotides: 7. The CDR3 totals 15 residues. CDR3 DNA sequence: TGTGCCAGCAGTCCACGGGGACTAGCCAACAATGAGCAGTTCTTC. This encodes CASSPRGLANNEQFF.

CDR3 protein: CASSRGTLEQYF. CDR3 bases: TGTGCCAGCAGCAGAGGCACCCTCGAGCAGTACTTC. The chain carries TRBV6-1 and TRBJ2-7, with D unresolved. The CDR3 has 12 amino acids. Trimming took 6 bases from V and 6 from J, leaving 12 bases between them. The germline V gene encodes CDR1 MNHNS and CDR2 SASEGT.

The chain links TRBV30 to TRBJ2-2, with 11 bases aligning to TRBD2. With 6 bases clipped from V and 0 bases from J, the junction kept 3 bases outside the gene matches. Looked up from germline, CDR1 is GTSNPN and CDR2 is SVGIG (reference sequence). The CDR3 covers 15 residues. CDR3 nucleotide sequence: TGTGCCTGTCTAGCGGGAGGTTCGAACACCGGGGAGCTGTTTTTT. It specifies CACLAGGSNTGELFF.

The chain links TRBV9 to TRBJ2-7; weak D call: TRBD2 (6 bases). The CDR3 length is 14 residues. V was clipped by 2 bases and J by 3 bases, with 12 bases between them. Germline V gene data show CDR1 as SGDLS and CDR2 as YYNGEE. In nucleotides, the CDR3 is TGTGCCAGCAGCGTGGGTAAGGGAGGCTACGAGCAGTACTTC. It specifies CASSVGKGGYEQYF.

This sequence joins TRBV7-3 and TRBJ2-6; tentative D call: TRBD1 (6 bases). This CDR3 has 18 residues. V was pared by 3 bases and J by 0 bases, with 15 bases between. Germline V gives CDR1 SGHTA, CDR2 FQGTGA. CDR3 protein: CASSLLGTSNSGANVLTF. The CDR3 nucleotides read TGTGCCAGCAGCTTGTTGGGGACAAGTAACTCTGGGGCCAACGTCCTGACTTTC.

This chain uses TRBV5-1 with TRBJ2-1; perhaps D is TRBD1 or TRBD2 (6 bases each). The CDR3 covers 16 residues. Trimming cost V 4 bases and J 2 bases, with 16 bases left between them. The germline gives CDR1 SGHRS, CDR2 YFSETQ. For the CDR3, the DNA is TGCGCCAGCAGCCCGGAGGGGGGAGTGGCCTACAATGAGCAGTTCTTC. The encoded protein is CASSPEGGVAYNEQFF.

J is TRBJ1-1 and V is TRBV7-9; D remains ambiguous. V lost 4 bases and J 3 bases, leaving 18 bases between the germline ends. CDR3 length: 16 amino acids. The germline V gene has CDR1 SEHNR and CDR2 FQNEAQ (reference sequence). In DNA, the CDR3 is TGTGCCAGCAGCTCGAGAATGGACGCAAAGCACACTGAAGCTTTCTTT. Protein sequence: CASSSRMDAKHTEAFF.

V gene TRBV28 combines with J gene TRBJ1-5; D might be TRBD1 (5 bases). This CDR3 is 12 amino acids long. Trimming pared 2 bases from V and 7 bases from J, leaving 6 bases between. Germline values: CDR1 MDHEN, CDR2 SYDVKM. CDR3 in DNA: TGTGCCAGCAGTTTAGGGGGGCAGCCCCAGCATTTT. Translation: CASSLGGQPQHF.

The chain joins TRBV5-1 to TRBJ2-7; 8 bases align to TRBD1. This CDR3 region has 14 residues. The J segment lost 2 bases and the V segment lost 3 bases, leaving 4 bases of the junction unmatched. In germline, CDR1 is SGHRS, CDR2 YFSETQ. Here the CDR3 reads CASSSTGETYEQYF. The CDR3 bases are TGCGCCAGCAGCTCGACAGGGGAGACCTACGAGCAGTACTTC.

V is TRBV11-3 and J is TRBJ2-5; TRBD1 might be the D (5 bases). In germline, CDR1 is SGHNT, CDR2 YENEEA. The CDR3 extends over 15 amino acids. Trimming left V 4 bases short and J 5 bases short, with 17 bases between. CDR3 DNA sequence: TGTGCCAGCAGCTCCCCTTGGGCAGGGCGGGAGACCCAGTACTTC. Its protein is CASSSPWAGRETQYF.